This T cell receptor (beta chain) was sequenced in a study of blood T cells in healthy people across ages. Total RNA extracted from each sample amounted to at least 5 micrograms. Germline-derived CDR1 and CDR2 are SGHDN and FVKESK. V lost 4 bases and J lost 1; bases outside the gene matches: 14. The CDR3 length is 19 residues. Then a second PCR, running about 7 to 11 cycles, was carried out with a sample-barcoded 5' primer and a J-beta primer mix. TCRdb redid the calling of the 5' RACE reads with MiXCR, one entry per CDR3 protein. This sample has 800,000 to 1,300,000 distinct CDR3 sequences, with approximately 26% found just once. The sample holds a few counts of this clonotype. The data were also submitted as part of a second study, on T cells of mothers and their children.

This clonotype originated in a girl aged 2 to 10 in good health. Sequenced input: blood. J is TRBJ2-7 and V is TRBV14; 12 bases fit TRBD2. The CDR3 is CASSPALWTSGIRSYEQYF. The CDR3, as DNA: TGTGCCAGCAGCCCCGCCCTTTGGACTAGCGGGATAAGGTCCTACGAGCAGTACTTC.